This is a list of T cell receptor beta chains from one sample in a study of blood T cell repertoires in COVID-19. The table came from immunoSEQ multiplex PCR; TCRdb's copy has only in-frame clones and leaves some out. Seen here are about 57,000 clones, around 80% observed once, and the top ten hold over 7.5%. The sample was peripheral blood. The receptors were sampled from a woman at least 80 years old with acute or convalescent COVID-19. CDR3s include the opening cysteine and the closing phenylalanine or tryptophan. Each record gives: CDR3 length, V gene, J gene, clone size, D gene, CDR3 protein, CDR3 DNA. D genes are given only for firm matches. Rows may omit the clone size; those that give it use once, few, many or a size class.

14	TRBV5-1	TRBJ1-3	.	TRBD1	CASSSGGKGNTIYF	TGCGCCAGCAGCTCAGGGGGAAAAGGAAACACCATATATTTT
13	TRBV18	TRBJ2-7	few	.	CASSRGQAYEQYF	TGTGCCAGCTCACGAGGACAAGCCTACGAGCAGTACTTC
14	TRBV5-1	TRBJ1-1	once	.	CASSLNSQNTEAFF	TGCGCCAGCAGCTTGAACAGCCAAAACACTGAAGCTTTCTTT
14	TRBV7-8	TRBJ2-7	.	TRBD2	CASREAGGSYEQYF	TGTGCCAGCAGGGAGGCGGGAGGCTCCTACGAGCAGTACTTC
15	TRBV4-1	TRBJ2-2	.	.	CASSLQGGGTGELFF	TGCGCCAGCAGTCTACAGGGGGGGGGCACCGGGGAGCTGTTTTTT
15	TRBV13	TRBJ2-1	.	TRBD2	CASSPRAGGYNEQFF	TGTGCCAGCAGCCCCAGGGCGGGGGGGTACAATGAGCAGTTCTTC
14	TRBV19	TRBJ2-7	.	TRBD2	CASNEGGLHNEQYF	TGTGCCAGTAACGAGGGAGGGCTACACAACGAGCAGTACTTC
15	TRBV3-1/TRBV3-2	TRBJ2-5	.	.	CASSQGQEPAQTQYF	TGTGCCAGCAGCCAGGGGCAGGAGCCCGCGCAGACCCAGTACTTC
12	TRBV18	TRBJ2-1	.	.	CASSPNREGQFF	TGTGCCAGCTCACCTAACAGGGAAGGGCAGTTCTTC
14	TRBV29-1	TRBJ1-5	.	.	CSASDAGSNQPQHF	TGCAGCGCATCGGACGCGGGGAGCAATCAGCCCCAGCATTTT
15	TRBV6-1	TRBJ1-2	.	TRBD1	CASSERQGANYGYTF	TGTGCCAGCAGTGAACGGCAGGGGGCGAACTATGGCTACACCTTC
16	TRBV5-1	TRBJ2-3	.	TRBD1	CASSLGDREGADTQYF	TGCGCCAGCAGCTTGGGGGACAGGGAGGGTGCAGATACGCAGTATTTT
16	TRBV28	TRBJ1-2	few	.	CASSPVGRALDYGYTF	TGTGCCAGCAGTCCCGTCGGCAGGGCCTTGGACTATGGCTACACCTTC
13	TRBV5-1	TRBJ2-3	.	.	CASSLDGRDTQYF	TGCGCCAGCAGCTTGGACGGTCGGGATACGCAGTATTTT
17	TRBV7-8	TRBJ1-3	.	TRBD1	CASSLRQGARFGNTIYF	TGTGCCAGCAGCCTTCGACAGGGGGCAAGATTCGGAAACACCATATATTTT
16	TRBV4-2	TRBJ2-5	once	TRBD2	CASSHSGTSGIETQYF	TGTGCCAGCAGCCACTCCGGGACTAGCGGGATTGAGACCCAGTACTTC
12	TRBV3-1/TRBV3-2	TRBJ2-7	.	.	CASSQTTGTPIF	TGTGCCAGCAGCCAAACCACCGGGACACCAATCTTC
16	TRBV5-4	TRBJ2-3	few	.	CASSSGQWVNTDTQYF	TGTGCCAGCAGCTCGGGACAATGGGTGAACACAGATACGCAGTATTTT
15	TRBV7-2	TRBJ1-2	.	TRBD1	CASTGQARANYGYTF	TGTGCCAGCACCGGACAGGCTAGAGCTAACTATGGCTACACCTTC
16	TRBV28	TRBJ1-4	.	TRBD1	CASSPLDRGGHEKLFF	TGTGCCAGCAGTCCCTTGGACAGGGGAGGGCATGAAAAACTGTTTTTT
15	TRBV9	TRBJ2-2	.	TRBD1	CASSFRQGATGELFF	TGTGCCAGCAGCTTTAGACAGGGGGCCACCGGGGAGCTGTTTTTT
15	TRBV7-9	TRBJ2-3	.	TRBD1	CASSPGAGTGDPQYF	TGTGCCAGCAGCCCAGGAGCCGGGACAGGGGACCCGCAGTATTTT
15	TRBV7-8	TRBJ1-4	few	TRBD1	CASSLAQGASEKLFF	TGTGCCAGCAGCTTAGCTCAGGGGGCAAGTGAAAAACTGTTTTTT
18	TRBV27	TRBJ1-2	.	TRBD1	CASSFGRGAGGFDYGYTF	TGTGCCAGCAGTTTCGGGCGTGGGGCAGGGGGGTTCGACTATGGCTACACCTTC
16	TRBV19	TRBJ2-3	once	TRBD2	CASTTGAAGGLDTQYF	TGTGCCAGTACCACCGGAGCAGCGGGGGGTTTAGATACGCAGTATTTT
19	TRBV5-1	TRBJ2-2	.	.	CASSLGILKSQRNTGELFF	TGCGCCAGCAGCTTGGGTATTTTAAAGAGCCAACGTAACACCGGGGAGCTGTTTTTT
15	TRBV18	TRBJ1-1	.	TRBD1	CASSPVQGAGTEAFF	TGTGCCAGCTCACCAGTACAGGGGGCCGGCACTGAAGCTTTCTTT
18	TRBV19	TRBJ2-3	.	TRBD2	CASSIAHLLAGAADTQYF	TGTGCCAGTAGTATAGCCCATCTGCTAGCGGGAGCAGCAGATACGCAGTATTTT
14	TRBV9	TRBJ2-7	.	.	CASSVGQAGDEQYF	TGTGCCAGCAGCGTAGGACAGGCGGGAGACGAGCAGTACTTC
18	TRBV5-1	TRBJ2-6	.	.	CASSLFLTGASGANVLTF	TGCGCCAGCAGCTTGTTTCTTACAGGCGCCTCTGGGGCCAACGTCCTGACTTTC
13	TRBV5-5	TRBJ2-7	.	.	CASTTGPGVEQYF	TGTGCCAGCACCACGGGCCCGGGGGTCGAGCAGTACTTC
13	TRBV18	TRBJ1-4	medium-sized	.	CASSQQSNEKLFF	TGTGCCAGCTCACAACAGAGTAATGAAAAACTGTTTTTT
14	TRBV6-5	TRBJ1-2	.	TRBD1	CASSYTGTGGYYTF	TGTGCCAGCAGTTACACCGGGACAGGGGGCTACTACACCTTC
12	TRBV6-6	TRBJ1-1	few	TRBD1	CASSFDRGEAFF	TGTGCCAGCAGTTTTGACAGGGGAGAAGCTTTCTTT
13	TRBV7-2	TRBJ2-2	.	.	CASSVQFTGELFF	TGTGCCAGCAGCGTTCAGTTCACCGGGGAGCTGTTTTTT